This entry is about one TCR beta chain. Its antigen is currently unknown. This record belongs to a study of cytomegalovirus exposure and HLA in healthy donors. Findings and caveats of the study: Several of the most significant clusters appeared linked to common viral pathogens, based on a later analysis. The authors excluded some V segments, including TRBV6-2 and TRBV6-3, as indistinguishable. Most TCR sequences proved rare, with some public TCRs found in many donors. Through in vitro validation, a few CMV-associated chains were shown to be specific for CMV antigens.

The ends lost 1 base at V and 0 bases at J; junction bases unmatched: 3. CDR3 length equals 15 residues. Looked up from germline, CDR1 is SEHNR and CDR2 is FQNEAQ (reference sequence). PCR involved 60 Vbeta and 13 Jbeta primers. Sequencing was performed with immunoSEQ multiplex PCR; in TCRdb, only in-frame clones are kept and a portion is missing. The sample lists 150,000 to 200,000 clones, around two thirds occurring once. The clonotype was recovered from a man in his thirties or forties in good health and CMV-seropositive. The sample taken for sequencing was PBMCs. V and J are TRBV7-9 and TRBJ2-7; 7 bases match TRBD1. The CDR3 spells CASSLEQGSSYEQYF. DNA of the CDR3: TGTGCCAGCAGCTTAGAACAGGGGAGCTCCTACGAGCAGTACTTC.